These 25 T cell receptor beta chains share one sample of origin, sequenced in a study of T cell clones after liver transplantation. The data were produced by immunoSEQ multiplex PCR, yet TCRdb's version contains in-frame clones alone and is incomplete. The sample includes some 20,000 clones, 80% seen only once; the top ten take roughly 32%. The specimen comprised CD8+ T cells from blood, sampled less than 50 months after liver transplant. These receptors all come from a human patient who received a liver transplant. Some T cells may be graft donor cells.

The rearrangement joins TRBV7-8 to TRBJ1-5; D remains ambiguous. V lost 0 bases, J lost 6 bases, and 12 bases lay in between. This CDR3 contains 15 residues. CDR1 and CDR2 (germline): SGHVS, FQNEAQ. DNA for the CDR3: TGTGCCAGCAGCTTAGCGGAGGGAGTAGGTCAGCCCCAGCATTTT. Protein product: CASSLAEGVGQPQHF.

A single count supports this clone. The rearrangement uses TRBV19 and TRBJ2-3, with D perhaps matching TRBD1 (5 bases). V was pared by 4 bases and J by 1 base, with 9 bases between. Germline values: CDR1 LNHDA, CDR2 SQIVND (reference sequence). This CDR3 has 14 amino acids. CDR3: CASSTRVGTDTQYF. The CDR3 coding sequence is TGTGCCAGTAGTACCAGGGTGGGCACAGATACGCAGTATTTT.

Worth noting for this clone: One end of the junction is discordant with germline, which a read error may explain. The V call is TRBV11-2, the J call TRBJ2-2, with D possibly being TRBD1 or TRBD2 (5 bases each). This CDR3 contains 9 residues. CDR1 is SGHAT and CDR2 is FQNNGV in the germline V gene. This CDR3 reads CASGEGQVF. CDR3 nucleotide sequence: TGTGCCAGCGGCGAGGGGCAGGTTTTT.

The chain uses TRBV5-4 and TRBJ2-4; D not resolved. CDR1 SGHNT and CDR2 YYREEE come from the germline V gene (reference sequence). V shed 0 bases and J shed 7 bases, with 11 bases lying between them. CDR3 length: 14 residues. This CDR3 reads CASSLASANNIQYF. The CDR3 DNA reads TGTGCCAGCAGCTTGGCGTCAGCTAACAACATTCAGTACTTC. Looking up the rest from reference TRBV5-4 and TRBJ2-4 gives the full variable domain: ETGVTQSPTHLIKTRGQQVTLRCSSQSGHNTVSWYQQALGQGPQFIFQYYREEENGRGNFPPRFSGLQFPNYSSELNVNALELDDSALYLCASSLASANNIQYFGAGTRLSVL.

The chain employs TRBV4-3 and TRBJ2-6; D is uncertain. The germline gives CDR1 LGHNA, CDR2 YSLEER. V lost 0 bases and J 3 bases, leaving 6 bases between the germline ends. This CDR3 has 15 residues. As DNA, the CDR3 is TGCGCCAGCAGCCAAGAGTTCGATGGGGCCAACGTCCTGACTTTC. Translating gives CASSQEFDGANVLTF.

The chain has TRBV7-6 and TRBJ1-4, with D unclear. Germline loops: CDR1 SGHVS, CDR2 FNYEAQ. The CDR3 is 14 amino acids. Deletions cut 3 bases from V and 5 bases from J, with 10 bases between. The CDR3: CASSLSLLNEKLFF. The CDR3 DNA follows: TGTGCCAGCAGCTTGTCCCTTCTAAATGAAAAACTGTTTTTT. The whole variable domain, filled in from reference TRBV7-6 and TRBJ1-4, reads GAGVSQSPRYKVTKRGQDVALRCDPISGHVSLYWYRQALGQGPEFLTYFNYEAQQDKSGLPNDRFSAERPEGSISTLTIQRTEQRDSAMYRCASSLSLLNEKLFFGSGTQLSVL.

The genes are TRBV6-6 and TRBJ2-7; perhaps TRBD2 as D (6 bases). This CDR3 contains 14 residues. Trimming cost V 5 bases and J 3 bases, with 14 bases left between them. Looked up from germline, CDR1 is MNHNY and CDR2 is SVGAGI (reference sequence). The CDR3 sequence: CASSDTLGGYEQYF. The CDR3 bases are TGTGCCAGCAGTGATACCCTGGGGGGCTACGAGCAGTACTTC.

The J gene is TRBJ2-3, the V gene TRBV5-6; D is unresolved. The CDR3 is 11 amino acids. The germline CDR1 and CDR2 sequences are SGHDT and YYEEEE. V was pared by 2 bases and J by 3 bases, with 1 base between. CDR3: CASSLTDTQYF. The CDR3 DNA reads TGTGCCAGCAGCTTAACAGATACGCAGTATTTT.

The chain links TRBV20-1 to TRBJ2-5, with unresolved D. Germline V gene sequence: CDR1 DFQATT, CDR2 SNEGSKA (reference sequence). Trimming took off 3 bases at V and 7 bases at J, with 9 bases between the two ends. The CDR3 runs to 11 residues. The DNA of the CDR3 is TGCAGTGCTAGGGATTCCGGGACCCAGTACTTC. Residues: CSARDSGTQYF.

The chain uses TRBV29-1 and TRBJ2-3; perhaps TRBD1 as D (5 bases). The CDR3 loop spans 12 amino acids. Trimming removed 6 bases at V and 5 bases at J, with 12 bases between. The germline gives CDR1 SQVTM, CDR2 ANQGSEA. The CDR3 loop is CSVGQGLDTQYF. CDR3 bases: TGCAGCGTGGGGCAGGGCTTAGATACGCAGTATTTT.

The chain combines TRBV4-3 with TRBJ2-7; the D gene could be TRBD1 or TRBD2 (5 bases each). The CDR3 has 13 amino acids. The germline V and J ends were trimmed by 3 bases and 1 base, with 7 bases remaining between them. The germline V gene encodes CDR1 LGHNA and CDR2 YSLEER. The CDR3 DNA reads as TGCGCCAGCAGCCATGGGGGTTCCTACGAGCAGTACTTC. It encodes CASSHGGSYEQYF.

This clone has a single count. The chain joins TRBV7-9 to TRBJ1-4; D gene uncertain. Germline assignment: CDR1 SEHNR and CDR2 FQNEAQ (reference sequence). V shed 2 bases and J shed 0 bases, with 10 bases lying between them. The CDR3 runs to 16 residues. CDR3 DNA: TGTGCCAGCAGCTTAAATCGGTTTGCAACTAATGAAAAACTGTTTTTT. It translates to CASSLNRFATNEKLFF.

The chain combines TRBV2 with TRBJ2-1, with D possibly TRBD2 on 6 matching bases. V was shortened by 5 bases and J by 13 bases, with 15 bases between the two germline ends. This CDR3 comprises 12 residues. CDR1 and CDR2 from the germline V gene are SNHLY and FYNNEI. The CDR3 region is CASSLSSVEQFF. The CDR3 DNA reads TGTGCCAGCAGTCTGTCTAGCGTCGAACAGTTCTTC.

This CDR3 is CASTHYGQSTDTQYF. CDR3 DNA: TGTGCCAGCACACACTACGGACAAAGCACAGATACGCAGTATTTT. This chain uses TRBV27 with TRBJ2-3; tentative D call: TRBD1 (5 bases). The germline gives CDR1 MNHEY, CDR2 SMNVEV (reference sequence). The CDR3 consists of 15 residues. Trimming removed 7 bases from V and 0 bases from J, with 14 bases in between.

CDR3 loop: CASSQVSGREYEQYF. The DNA of the CDR3 is TGCGCCAGCAGCCAAGTTTCTGGCAGAGAATACGAGCAGTACTTC. The V gene is TRBV4-1, the J gene TRBJ2-7; D call uncertain. The CDR3 consists of 15 residues. Germline CDR1 is MGHRA and CDR2 is YSYEKL. V was trimmed by 1 base and J by 4 bases, leaving 14 bases between them.

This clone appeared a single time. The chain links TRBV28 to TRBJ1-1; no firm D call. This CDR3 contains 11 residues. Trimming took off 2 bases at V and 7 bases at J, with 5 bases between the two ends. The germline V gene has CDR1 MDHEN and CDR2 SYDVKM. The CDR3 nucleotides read TGTGCCAGCAGTTTAGGGGATGAAGCTTTCTTT. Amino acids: CASSLGDEAFF.

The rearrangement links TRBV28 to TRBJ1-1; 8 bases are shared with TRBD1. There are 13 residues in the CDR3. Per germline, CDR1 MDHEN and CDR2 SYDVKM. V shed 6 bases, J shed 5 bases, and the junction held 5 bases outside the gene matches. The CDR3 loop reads CASSRQGWTEAFF. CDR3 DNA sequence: TGTGCCAGCAGCCGACAGGGGTGGACTGAAGCTTTCTTT.

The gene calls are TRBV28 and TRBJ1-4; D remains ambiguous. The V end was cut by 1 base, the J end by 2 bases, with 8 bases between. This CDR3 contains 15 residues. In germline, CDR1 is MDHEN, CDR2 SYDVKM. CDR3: CASSLSSPTNEKLFF. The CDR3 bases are TGTGCCAGCAGTTTATCCAGCCCGACTAATGAAAAACTGTTTTTT.

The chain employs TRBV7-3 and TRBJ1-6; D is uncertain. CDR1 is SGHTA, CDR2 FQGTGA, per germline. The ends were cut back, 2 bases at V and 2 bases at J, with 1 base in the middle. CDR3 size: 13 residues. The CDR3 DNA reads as TGTGCCAGCAGCTTAGCCTATAATTCACCCCTCCACTTT. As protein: CASSLAYNSPLHF. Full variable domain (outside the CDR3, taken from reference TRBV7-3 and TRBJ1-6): GAGVSQTPSNKVTEKGKYVELRCDPISGHTALYWYRQSLGQGPEFLIYFQGTGAADDSGLPNDRFFAVRPEGSVSTLKIQRTERGDSAVYLCASSLAYNSPLHFGNGTRLTVT.

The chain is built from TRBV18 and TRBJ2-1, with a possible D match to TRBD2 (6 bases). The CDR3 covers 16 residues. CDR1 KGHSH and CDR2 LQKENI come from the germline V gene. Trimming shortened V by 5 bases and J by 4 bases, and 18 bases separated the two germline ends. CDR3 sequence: CASSASTGVSYNEQFF. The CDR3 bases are TGTGCCAGCTCAGCATCGACGGGAGTGAGTTACAATGAGCAGTTCTTC. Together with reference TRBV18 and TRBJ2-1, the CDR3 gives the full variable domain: NAGVMQNPRHLVRRRGQEARLRCSPMKGHSHVYWYRQLPEEGLKFMVYLQKENIIDESGMPKERFSAEFPKEGPSILRIQQVVRGDSAAYFCASSASTGVSYNEQFFGPGTRLTVL.

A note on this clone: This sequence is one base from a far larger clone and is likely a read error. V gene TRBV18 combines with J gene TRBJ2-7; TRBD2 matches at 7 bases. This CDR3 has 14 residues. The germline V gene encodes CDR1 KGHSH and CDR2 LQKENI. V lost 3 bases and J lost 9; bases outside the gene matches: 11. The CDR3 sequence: CASSPGTNNERQYF. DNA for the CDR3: TGTGCCAGCTCACCCGGGACTAACAATGAGCGGCAGTACTTC.

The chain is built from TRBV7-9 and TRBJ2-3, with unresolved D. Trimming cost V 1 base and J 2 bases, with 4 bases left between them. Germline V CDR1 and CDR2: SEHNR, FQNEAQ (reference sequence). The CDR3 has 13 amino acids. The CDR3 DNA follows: TGTGCCAGCAGCTTAGACCACACAGATACGCAGTATTTT. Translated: CASSLDHTDTQYF.

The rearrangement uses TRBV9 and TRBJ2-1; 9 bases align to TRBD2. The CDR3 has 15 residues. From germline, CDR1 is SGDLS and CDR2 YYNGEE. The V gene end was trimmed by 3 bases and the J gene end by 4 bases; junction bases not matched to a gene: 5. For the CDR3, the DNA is TGTGCCAGCAGCGGAGGACTAGCGCTTTACAATGAGCAGTTCTTC. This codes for CASSGGLALYNEQFF.

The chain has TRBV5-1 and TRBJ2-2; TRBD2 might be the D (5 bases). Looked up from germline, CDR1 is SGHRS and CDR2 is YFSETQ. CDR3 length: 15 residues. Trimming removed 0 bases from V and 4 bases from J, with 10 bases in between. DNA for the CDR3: TGCGCCAGCAGCTTGGGTGGGAGTATCACCGGGGAGCTGTTTTTT. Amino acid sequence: CASSLGGSITGELFF. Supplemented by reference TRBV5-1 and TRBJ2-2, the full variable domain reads KAGVTQTPRYLIKTRGQQVTLSCSPISGHRSVSWYQQTPGQGLQFLFEYFSETQRNKGNFPGRFSGRQFSNSRSEMNVSTLELGDSALYLCASSLGGSITGELFFGEGSRLTVL.

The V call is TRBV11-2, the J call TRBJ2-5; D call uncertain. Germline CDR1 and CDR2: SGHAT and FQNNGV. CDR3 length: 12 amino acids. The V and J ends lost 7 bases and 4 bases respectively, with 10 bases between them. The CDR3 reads CASTGLGETQYF. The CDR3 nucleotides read TGTGCCAGCACCGGGCTGGGAGAGACCCAGTACTTC.